The 9 T cell receptor beta chains below all came from one sample that was sequenced in a study of T cells in Graves' hyperthyroidism and ophthalmopathy. The source material, RNA transcripts, was used to amplify TCR beta CDR3 regions. The HTBI primer set drove a first-round RT-PCR of the TCR CDR3. TCRdb passed the multiplex PCR reads through MiXCR, listing each CDR3 protein once. This sample has about 680,000 distinct CDR3 sequences, with just over 35% found just once. Material: blood. The receptors originated from a middle-aged woman with Graves' hyperthyroidism.

Only a few counts were recorded for this clonotype. This sequence joins TRBV24-1 and TRBJ2-2, with a possible D match to TRBD2 (5 bases). Trimming cost V 8 bases and J 0 bases, with 15 bases left between them. The germline V gene has CDR1 KGHDR and CDR2 SFDVKD. The CDR3 runs 16 residues. The CDR3 region has the DNA TGTGCCACCACAGACACAACTAGGGCGAACACCGGGGAGCTGTTTTTT. Protein: CATTDTTRANTGELFF.

This clonotype was counted many times. V and J are TRBV7-2 and TRBJ2-7; TRBD2 is a possible D gene (6 bases). Trimming removed 4 bases from V and 2 bases from J, with 12 bases in between. This CDR3 comprises 14 residues. CDR1 SGHTA and CDR2 FQGNSA come from the germline V gene. Written as DNA, the CDR3 is TGTGCCAGCAGCTCGGCTAGCGCCACCTACGAGCAGTACTTC. Translation gives CASSSASATYEQYF.

This clonotype has just one count. Its ends do not fully match the called genes, so a read error is possible. CDR3 DNA: TGTGCCAGCAGCCAACCAGGGACAGGGAGTCCCGGGAAGCTGTTTTTT. Translation gives CASSQPGTGSPGKLFF. The rearrangement uses TRBV14 and TRBJ2-2; 9 nucleotides align to TRBD1. This CDR3 has 16 residues. The germline CDR1 and CDR2 sequences are SGHDN and FVKESK.

The chain is built from TRBV19 and TRBJ1-4; TRBD1 aligns across 7 bases. This CDR3 is built from 17 residues. The germline V gene encodes CDR1 LNHDA and CDR2 SQIVND (reference sequence). The ends lost 2 bases at V and 3 bases at J; junction bases unmatched: 9. The chain's CDR3 is CASSIRGRQGANEKLFF. In nucleotides, the CDR3 is TGTGCCAGTAGTATAAGGGGGAGACAGGGAGCTAATGAAAAACTGTTTTTT.

The chain is built from TRBV10-3 and TRBJ2-5, with 11 bases aligning to TRBD2. The CDR3 is made up of 16 amino acids. CDR1 ENHRY and CDR2 SYGVKD come from the germline V gene. Germline trimming cut 10 bases from V and 0 bases from J; bases unmatched to any gene: 10. CDR3 bases: TGTGCCAGTAGCGGGGGGGCTACATTTTACCAAGAGACCCAGTACTTC. This sequence encodes CASSGGATFYQETQYF.

The chain has TRBV6-4 and TRBJ2-3; D gene unclear. The CDR3 is 14 residues long. V dropped 4 bases and J dropped 0 bases, with 8 bases sitting between them. CDR1 and CDR2 from the germline V gene are MRHNA and SNTAGT. CDR3 sequence (DNA): TGTGCCAGCAGTGTTCGCGACAGCACAGATACGCAGTATTTT. The encoded protein is CASSVRDSTDTQYF.

The chain links TRBV12-5 to TRBJ2-7; 9 bases fit TRBD1. This CDR3 is built from 16 residues. Looked up from germline, CDR1 is LGHNT and CDR2 is FRNRAP. The CDR3 coding sequence is TGTGCCAGCAGTTTCCGCGGACAACAGGGGGCCAACGAGCAGTACTTC. Translated, it gives CASSFRGQQGANEQYF.

Details on this clonotype: A much larger clone differs by one base, so this may be a read error. The chain carries TRBV19 and TRBJ1-5, with D uncertain. This CDR3 is built from 14 residues. Germline CDR1 LNHDA, CDR2 SQIVND (reference sequence). The CDR3 region is CASSAFNSNRPQHF. Written as DNA, the CDR3 is TGTGCCAGTAGTGCCTTCAATAGCAATCGGCCCCAGCATTTT. Full variable domain (outside the CDR3, taken from reference TRBV19 and TRBJ1-5): DGGITQSPKYLFRKEGQNVTLSCEQNLNHDAMYWYRQDPGQGLRLIYYSQIVNDFQKGDIAEGYSVSREKKESFPLTVTSAQKNPTAFYLCASSAFNSNRPQHFGDGTRLSIL.

This clonotype was recorded a few times. V is TRBV4-3 and J is TRBJ1-2; no clear D gene. Deletions cut 6 bases from V and 4 bases from J, with 9 bases between. The V gene's germline CDR1 is LGHNA and CDR2 YSLEER. The CDR3 runs to 12 residues. The CDR3 loop is CASRNVPYGYTF. CDR3 DNA sequence: TGCGCCAGCAGGAACGTACCCTATGGCTACACCTTC.